One sample yielded the 28 T cell receptor beta chains listed below, sequenced in a study of beta chain features in type 1 diabetes. Whole-study findings and limits: When Type 1 diabetes patients were examined, their TCRB CDR3s proved moderately but significantly shorter in all four CD4+ subsets.

These receptors lack a known antigen. The isolated RNA, all of it, was reverse transcribed, so expressed TCRB transcripts were what got sequenced. Libraries were prepared by immunoSEQ multiplex PCR; TCRdb keeps only in-frame clonotypes and omits some of them. This sample has approximately 600,000 clones, with roughly an eighth found just once. Specimen: naive CD4+ T cells from blood. Source of these receptors: a man in his thirties or forties with type 1 diabetes.

This chain links TRBV29-1 with TRBJ1-4; D possibly corresponds to TRBD1 (6 bases). The CDR3 is made up of 11 amino acids. Trimming stripped 6 bases from V and 6 bases from J, with 8 bases between. The germline gives CDR1 SQVTM, CDR2 ANQGSEA. The CDR3 DNA reads TGCAGCGTCAGGGGTGATGAAAAACTGTTTTTT. This encodes CSVRGDEKLFF. The whole variable domain, remainder taken from reference TRBV29-1 and TRBJ1-4, is SAVISQKPSRDICQRGTSLTIQCQVDSQVTMMFWYRQQPGQSLTLIATANQGSEATYESGFVIDKFPISRPNLTFSTLTVSNMSPEDSSIYLCSVRGDEKLFFGSGTQLSVL.

This chain joins TRBV7-2 and TRBJ2-1; TRBD2 is a possible D gene (6 bases). V was clipped by 5 bases and J by 0 bases, with 17 bases between them. CDR3 length equals 17 residues. Germline V gene lookup returns CDR1 SGHTA and CDR2 FQGNSA. CDR3 DNA: TGTGCCAGCAGCGCCCGACCCACTAGCTCCTCCTACAATGAGCAGTTCTTC. Translated, it gives CASSARPTSSSYNEQFF.

This chain links TRBV5-1 with TRBJ1-1; no firm D call. Trimming took off 2 bases at V and 1 base at J, with 6 bases between the two ends. The CDR3 consists of 13 residues. CDR1 and CDR2 from the germline V gene are SGHRS and YFSETQ. CDR3 DNA: TGCGCCAGCAGCTTTACAGAGAACACTGAAGCTTTCTTT. It specifies CASSFTENTEAFF.

The chain carries TRBV7-6 and TRBJ2-1; 10 nucleotides agree with TRBD2. This CDR3 spans 15 amino acids. Trimming removed 6 bases from V and 4 bases from J; junction bases left unmatched: 6. In germline, CDR1 is SGHVS, CDR2 FNYEAQ. DNA of the CDR3: TGTGCCAGCAGTATTACTAGCGGGGAATACAATGAGCAGTTCTTC. Its translation is CASSITSGEYNEQFF.

The chain combines TRBV9 with TRBJ2-1; the D call may be TRBD1 or TRBD2 (5 bases each). Trimming took off 0 bases at V and 0 bases at J, with 10 bases between the two ends. CDR1 and CDR2 from the germline V gene are SGDLS and YYNGEE. The CDR3 runs to 16 residues. This CDR3 reads CASSVAQGPSYNEQFF. Written as DNA, the CDR3 is TGTGCCAGCAGCGTAGCGCAGGGACCCTCCTACAATGAGCAGTTCTTC.

The rearrangement joins TRBV7-8 to TRBJ2-7; TRBD1 agrees at 9 bases. V was clipped by 5 bases and J by 4 bases; unmatched bases: 6. The CDR3 loop spans 14 amino acids. Germline V gene sequence: CDR1 SGHVS, CDR2 FQNEAQ. The CDR3 reads CASSGTGIHYEQYF. In DNA form, the CDR3 reads TGTGCCAGCAGCGGGACAGGGATTCATTACGAGCAGTACTTC. The entire variable domain, with the rest obtained from reference TRBV7-8 and TRBJ2-7, is as follows: GAGVSQSPRYKVAKRGQDVALRCDPISGHVSLFWYQQALGQGPEFLTYFQNEAQLDKSGLPSDRFFAERPEGSVSTLKIQRTQQEDSAVYLCASSGTGIHYEQYFGPGTRLTVT.

The table lists this clone with a few counts. The chain carries TRBV6-6 and TRBJ2-7; 7 nucleotides align to TRBD2. The CDR3 contains 12 residues. The junction had 5 bases not matched to a gene; V was cut back by 7 bases and J by 5 bases. Germline V gene sequence: CDR1 MNHNY, CDR2 SVGAGI (reference sequence). The CDR3 region is CASKQRDHEQYF. The CDR3 DNA follows: TGTGCCAGCAAGCAGCGGGACCACGAGCAGTACTTC.

The rearrangement uses TRBV11-2 and TRBJ2-5; 7 bases map to TRBD1. The CDR3 is 15 residues long. After removal of 4 bases from V and 5 bases from J, the junction contained 10 bases not matched to a gene. Germline loops: CDR1 SGHAT, CDR2 FQNNGV. CDR3 bases: TGTGCCAGCAGCTATCTCCGGGACAGCTATGAGACCCAGTACTTC. Protein product: CASSYLRDSYETQYF.

This clone was recorded a few times. No DNA is shown, since the ends of the CDR3 on it are uncertain; the CDR3 is the one TCRdb lists. This chain uses TRBV11-2 with TRBJ1-2. From germline, CDR1 is SGHAT and CDR2 FQNNGV. The CDR3 spans 15 residues, counting both ends. This chain's CDR3 is CASSLVGPGLGGYTF.

The genes are TRBV6-6 and TRBJ2-3; D gene uncertain. V was trimmed by 5 bases and J by 1 base, leaving 10 bases between them. The CDR3 has 14 amino acids. Germline V gene lookup returns CDR1 MNHNY and CDR2 SVGAGI (reference sequence). CDR3 sequence: CASSDTGGTDTQYF. In nucleotides, the CDR3 is TGTGCCAGCAGTGATACCGGCGGCACAGATACGCAGTATTTT.

This clone has only a few counts. Distinct nucleotide sequences in the sample also encode this CDR3. The chain uses TRBV9 and TRBJ2-3; D is perhaps TRBD1 (5 bases). The CDR3 loop spans 15 amino acids. Germline loops: CDR1 SGDLS, CDR2 YYNGEE. Trimming stripped 1 base from V and 1 base from J, with 10 bases between. The CDR3 DNA reads TGTGCCAGCAGCGTATTAGGGGAAGGCACAGATACGCAGTATTTT. This translates into CASSVLGEGTDTQYF. Variable domain in full (rest from reference TRBV9 and TRBJ2-3): DSGVTQTPKHLITATGQRVTLRCSPRSGDLSVYWYQQSLDQGLQFLIQYYNGEERAKGNILERFSAQQFPDLHSELNLSSLELGDSALYFCASSVLGEGTDTQYFGPGTRLTVL.

This chain uses TRBV6-6 with TRBJ2-7, with D uncertain. V was pared by 6 bases and J by 2 bases, with 11 bases between. The germline V gene has CDR1 MNHNY and CDR2 SVGAGI (reference sequence). The CDR3 extends over 13 amino acids. The CDR3 DNA reads TGTGCCAGCAGAACGACAACGACCTACGAGCAGTACTTC. It encodes CASRTTTTYEQYF.

As to this clone: Other DNA sequences of this sample code for an identical CDR3. The V and J genes are TRBV30 and TRBJ2-1; D may be TRBD2 (6 bases). Germline values: CDR1 GTSNPN, CDR2 SVGIG (reference sequence). CDR3 length equals 13 residues. Trimming shortened V by 1 base and J by 7 bases, and 11 bases separated the two germline ends. CDR3 protein: CAWSGLGGNEQFF. The CDR3 DNA reads TGTGCCTGGAGTGGGCTGGGAGGAAATGAGCAGTTCTTC.

CDR3 loop: CASSVGEGATYGYTF. The CDR3 region has the DNA TGTGCCAGCAGCGTAGGGGAGGGGGCGACCTATGGCTACACCTTC. V usage is TRBV9 and J usage is TRBJ1-2; 7 bases line up with TRBD1. The ends lost 0 bases at V and 4 bases at J; junction bases unmatched: 6. The germline V gene has CDR1 SGDLS and CDR2 YYNGEE. CDR3 length equals 15 residues.

The chain links TRBV14 to TRBJ2-1; D unclear. Germline CDR1 and CDR2: SGHDN and FVKESK. Trimming left V 0 bases short and J 8 bases short, with 11 bases between. CDR3 length: 14 residues. The CDR3 loop reads CASSQDTKGYEQFF. The CDR3 DNA is TGTGCCAGCAGCCAAGACACCAAAGGATATGAGCAGTTCTTC.

The CDR3 nucleotides read TGTGCCAGCAGAATGACAGGGGCTGGAAACACCATATATTTT. It specifies CASRMTGAGNTIYF. The rearrangement joins TRBV14 to TRBJ1-3, with 8 bases identical to TRBD1. The CDR3 is made up of 14 amino acids. J lost 2 bases, V lost 6 bases, and 3 bases had no gene match. Per germline, CDR1 SGHDN and CDR2 FVKESK.

The CDR3 loop is CASLPYLNTEAFF. For the CDR3, the DNA is TGTGCAAGTCTCCCGTACTTGAACACTGAAGCTTTCTTT. The chain links TRBV12-5 to TRBJ1-1; D gene ambiguous. Germline CDR1 reads LGHNT; CDR2 reads FRNRAP. The CDR3 runs 13 residues.

For the CDR3, the DNA is TGTGCCAGCAGTGATATCATGTCAGGGAAAAACACCGGGGAGCTGTTTTTT. This sequence encodes CASSDIMSGKNTGELFF. The chain joins TRBV25-1 to TRBJ2-2; D may be TRBD1 (5 bases). The CDR3 is 17 residues long. From germline, CDR1 is MGHDK and CDR2 SYGVNS. Trimming removed 3 bases at V and 2 bases at J, with 16 bases between.

The chain employs TRBV7-9 and TRBJ2-6, with D unclear. From germline, CDR1 is SEHNR and CDR2 FQNEAQ (reference sequence). The CDR3 runs 12 residues. Between the trimmed V and J ends, which lost 5 bases and 3 bases, there was a span of 2 bases. The CDR3 loop is CASSLGANVLTF. As DNA, the CDR3 is TGTGCCAGCAGCCTTGGGGCCAACGTCCTGACTTTC.

This clone came up a few times. The chain carries TRBV7-2 and TRBJ2-2; no clear D. CDR1 is SGHTA and CDR2 is FQGNSA in the germline V gene. This CDR3 spans 14 amino acids. Trimming shortened V by 5 bases and J by 8 bases, and 15 bases separated the two germline ends. The CDR3 loop is CASSLLDSRGELFF. CDR3 coding DNA: TGTGCCAGCAGCCTCCTCGACTCCAGAGGGGAGCTGTTTTTT.

This clone appeared a few times. V and J are TRBV11-2 and TRBJ2-1, with 9 bases lining up with TRBD2. V gave up 3 bases and J gave up 7 bases; unmatched junction bases: 10. This CDR3 contains 16 residues. Germline CDR1 is SGHAT and CDR2 is FQNNGV. CDR3 sequence: CASSLGGSGGRNEQFF. The DNA of the CDR3 is TGTGCCAGCAGCTTGGGTGGTAGCGGGGGTCGGAATGAGCAGTTCTTC.

This clone was picked up a small number of times. The rearrangement joins TRBV4-3 to TRBJ2-1; 10 bases line up with TRBD2. CDR3 size: 17 residues. The junction had 3 bases not matched to a gene; V was cut back by 0 bases and J by 1 base. The germline V gene has CDR1 LGHNA and CDR2 YSLEER. CDR3 DNA: TGCGCCAGCAGCCAAGATCGTAGCGGGGGGTCCTACAATGAGCAGTTCTTC. This gives the protein CASSQDRSGGSYNEQFF.

The rearrangement joins TRBV4-1 to TRBJ1-2; D not resolved. The germline CDR1 and CDR2 sequences are MGHRA and YSYEKL. The CDR3 covers 16 residues. Trimming cost V 4 bases and J 4 bases, with 19 bases left between them. CDR3 coding DNA: TGCGCCAGCAGCCGAGGAGGGAAGGGCCTTTTCTATGGCTACACCTTC. Protein product: CASSRGGKGLFYGYTF.

CDR3 in amino acids: CAWKEWREETQYF. DNA of the CDR3: TGTGCCTGGAAGGAGTGGCGAGAAGAGACCCAGTACTTC. This chain joins TRBV30 and TRBJ2-5; D gene unclear. Germline V gene data show CDR1 as GTSNPN and CDR2 as SVGIG (reference sequence). CDR3 length equals 13 residues. V was pared by 4 bases and J by 3 bases, with 12 bases between.

This clone was detected a few times. The V gene is TRBV4-1, the J gene TRBJ1-2, with D unclear. Germline V CDR1 and CDR2: MGHRA, YSYEKL. V lost 1 base, J lost 0 bases, and 6 bases lay in between. This CDR3 spans 14 amino acids. For the CDR3, the DNA is TGCGCCAGCAGCCAAGTCGAGACTAACTATGGCTACACCTTC. Its protein product is CASSQVETNYGYTF.

This clone was recorded a few times. The rearrangement uses TRBV21-1 and TRBJ1-3; the D segment call TRBD1 is taken from the table without a DNA check. TRBV21-1 is a recognized pseudogene. CDR3 length equals 17 residues. The CDR3 loop reads CASAGQGANESGNTIYF. CDR3 bases: TGTGCCAGCGCCGGACAGGGAGCAAACGAATCTGGAAACACCATATATTTT.

This rearrangement joins TRBV5-4 to TRBJ1-4; D is uncertain. The CDR3 has 14 amino acids. The V gene lost 0 bases and the J gene lost 8 bases, with 11 bases spanning the gap. The germline CDR1 and CDR2 sequences are SGHNT and YYREEE (reference sequence). The CDR3 is CASSLGGVEEKLFF. DNA of the CDR3: TGTGCCAGCAGCTTGGGCGGGGTCGAAGAAAAACTGTTTTTT.

The genes are TRBV9 and TRBJ2-1, with 14 bases aligning to TRBD2. Per the germline V gene, CDR1 is SGDLS and CDR2 is YYNGEE. The CDR3 extends over 15 amino acids. J lost 8 bases, V lost 3 bases, and 4 bases had no gene match. The CDR3 DNA reads TGTGCCAGCAGCGCCCGGACTAGCGGGGGGCATGAGCAGTTCTTC. As protein: CASSARTSGGHEQFF.